This T cell receptor (beta chain) was identified during a study of regulatory T cells in long-lasting Graves disease (dated by TCRdb to the early 2020s). For context, the study as a whole: Antithyroid drugs had been taken for less than 3 months by newly diagnosed Graves' disease patients. This study used TCR sequencing and RNA sequencing of peripheral blood to compare persistent Graves' disease patients against newly diagnosed Graves' disease patients. The study was conducted in China and was registered as a clinical trial. A total of 35 or so samples were covered by TCR sequencing, comprising some 13 persistent and around 20 newly diagnosed Graves' disease patients. Study-wide findings and limitations: Persistent disease showed preferential use of TRBV28, TRBJ1-2 and TRBJ2-5, whereas newly diagnosed disease favored TRBV20-1 and TRBJ2-1. Peripheral blood alone was examined, since thyroid tissue, which constituted the primary lesion, could not be accessed. Sequencing and analysis were limited to the TCR beta chain. A larger number of public clonotypes was shared among persistent patients (around 3,000) than among newly diagnosed patients (about 990). The small sample size was acknowledged by the authors as a limitation that may reduce accuracy. Persistent Graves' disease patients showed lower TCR Shannon entropy and fewer highly expanded clones than newly diagnosed patients, suggesting clonal expansion.

The time point label on this specimen signifies: newly diagnosed GD, antithyroid drugs for less than 3 months. For both TCR sequencing and RNA sequencing, RNA was extracted from PBMCs in TRIzol. The diagnosis of Graves' disease followed American Thyroid Association guidelines. Patients were recruited from an endocrinology department in Xi'an, China. From each patient, approximately 10 milliliters of peripheral blood was collected into an EDTA anticoagulant tube. PBMCs were isolated by Ficoll Paque Plus density gradient separation without further T cell sorting. An Agilent 2100 Bioanalyzer and agarose gel were used to check RNA quality, while a NanoDrop 2000 measured RNA concentration. With regard to this clonotype: Its antigen specificity is not known. The record has no base qualities; no much larger clone is one base away.

The CDR3 sequence holds 19 residues, the cysteine and phenylalanine included. Kept here is only the CDR3 DNA, which spans 57 bases and is read in frame from base 1. V is pared back by 2 bases and J by 0 bases, with 17 bases lying between the germline termini. Based on the germline V gene, the CDR1 and CDR2 sequences are LGHNA and YSLEER. The library was generated by multiplex PCR. Instrument on record: Illumina HiSeq 4000. TCR beta libraries were built with iRepertoire HTBI primers and Arm-PCR amplification of CDR3 regions. Before sequencing, the PCR products went through gel purification. On the study's bioinformatics: Gene usage analysis of CDR3 amino acid clonotypes used the roughly 60 TRBV and more than 13 TRBJ segments found across samples. COPE and FqMerger were used to merge filtered high-quality paired reads into contigs. Contigs were aligned with BLAST to IMGT TRBV, TRBD and TRBJ reference genes, and CDR3 was defined per IMGT. Any clonotype with a frequency above 0.1% was counted as a highly expanded clone. Shannon entropy served as the measure of repertoire diversity, while the Gini coefficient captured V-J evenness. A clonotype found in more than one individual was treated as public. The raw public data were reprocessed by TCRdb itself: fastp quality trimming at Q25, MiXCR clonotype calling, in-frame beta chains only. For every CDR3 protein sequence, its rows merge into one entry that carries the most common genes and DNA. The V and J calls were determined by TCRdb, not by the authors. The sample profile shows under 300,000 distinct CDR3 sequences; 20% of them were found once. The ten largest clones capture about 14% of the sample.

The source was peripheral blood mononuclear cells (PBMCs), collected at new diagnosis, from a patient treated with antithyroid drugs. The receptor comes from a female donor with Graves disease. Here the chain combines TRBV4-3 and TRBJ2-6; a confident D gene designation cannot be given. The DNA is as follows: TGCGCCAGCAGCCAATCCCCGGCCAGAAGATCCTCTGGGGCCAACGTCCTGACTTTC. This encodes CASSQSPARRSSGANVLTF.